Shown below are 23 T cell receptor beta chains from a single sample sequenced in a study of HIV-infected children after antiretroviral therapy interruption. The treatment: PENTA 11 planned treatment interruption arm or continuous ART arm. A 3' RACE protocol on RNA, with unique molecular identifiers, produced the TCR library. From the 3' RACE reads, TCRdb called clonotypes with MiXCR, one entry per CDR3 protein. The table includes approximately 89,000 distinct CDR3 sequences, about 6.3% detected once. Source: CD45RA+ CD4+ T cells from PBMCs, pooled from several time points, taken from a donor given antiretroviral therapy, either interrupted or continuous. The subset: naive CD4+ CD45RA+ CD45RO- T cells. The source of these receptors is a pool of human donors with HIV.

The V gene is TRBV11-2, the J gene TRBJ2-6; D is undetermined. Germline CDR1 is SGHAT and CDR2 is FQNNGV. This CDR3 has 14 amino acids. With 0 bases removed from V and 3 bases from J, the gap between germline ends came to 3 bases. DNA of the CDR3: TGTGCCAGCAGCTTAGATCTTGGGGCCAACGTCCTGACTTTC. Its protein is CASSLDLGANVLTF.

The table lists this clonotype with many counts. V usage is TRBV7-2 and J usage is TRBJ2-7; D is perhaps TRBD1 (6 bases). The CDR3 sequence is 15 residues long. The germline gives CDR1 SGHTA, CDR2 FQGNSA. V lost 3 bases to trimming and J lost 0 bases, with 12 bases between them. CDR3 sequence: CASSLVQGSSYEQYF. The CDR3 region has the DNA TGTGCCAGCAGCTTGGTGCAGGGGAGCTCCTACGAGCAGTACTTC.

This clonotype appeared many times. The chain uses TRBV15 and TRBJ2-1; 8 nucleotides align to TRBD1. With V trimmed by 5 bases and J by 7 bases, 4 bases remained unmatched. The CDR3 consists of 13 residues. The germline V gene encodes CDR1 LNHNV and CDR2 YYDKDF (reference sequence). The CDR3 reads CATSGYRGNEQFF. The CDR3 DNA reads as TGTGCCACCAGCGGATACAGGGGGAATGAGCAGTTCTTC.

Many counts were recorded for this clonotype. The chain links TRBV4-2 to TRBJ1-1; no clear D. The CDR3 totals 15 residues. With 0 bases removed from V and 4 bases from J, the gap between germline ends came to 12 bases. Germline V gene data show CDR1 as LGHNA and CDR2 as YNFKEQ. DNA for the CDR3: TGTGCCAGCAGCCAAGAAGGTCAGGAGGGCACTGAAGCTTTCTTT. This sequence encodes CASSQEGQEGTEAFF.

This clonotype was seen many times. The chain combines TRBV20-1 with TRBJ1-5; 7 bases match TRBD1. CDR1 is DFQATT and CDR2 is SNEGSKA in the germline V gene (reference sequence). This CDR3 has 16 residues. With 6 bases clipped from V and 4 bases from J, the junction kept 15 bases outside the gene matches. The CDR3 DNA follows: TGCAGTGCAGCCCCTGGGCAGGGGGAGGCGAATCAGCCCCAGCATTTT. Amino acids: CSAAPGQGEANQPQHF.

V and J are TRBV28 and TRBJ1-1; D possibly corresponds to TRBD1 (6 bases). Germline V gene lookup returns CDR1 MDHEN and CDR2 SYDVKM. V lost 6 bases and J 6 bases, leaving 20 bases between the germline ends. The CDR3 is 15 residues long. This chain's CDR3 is CASSLGQPRGAEAFF. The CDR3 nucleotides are TGTGCCAGCAGCTTAGGACAGCCCCGAGGGGCTGAAGCTTTCTTT.

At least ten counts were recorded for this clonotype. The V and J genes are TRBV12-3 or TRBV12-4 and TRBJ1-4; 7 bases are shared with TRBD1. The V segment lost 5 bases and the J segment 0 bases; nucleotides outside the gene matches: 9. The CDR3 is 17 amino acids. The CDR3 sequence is CASSPRTGETTNEKLFF. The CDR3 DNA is TGTGCCAGCAGTCCTCGGACAGGAGAAACAACTAATGAAAAACTGTTTTTT.

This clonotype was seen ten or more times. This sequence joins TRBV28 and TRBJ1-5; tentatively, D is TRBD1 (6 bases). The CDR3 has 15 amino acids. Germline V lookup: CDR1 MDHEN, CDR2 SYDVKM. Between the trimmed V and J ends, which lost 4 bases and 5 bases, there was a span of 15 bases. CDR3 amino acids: CASSSGGPIHQPQHF. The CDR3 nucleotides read TGTGCCAGCAGTTCCGGGGGGCCCATCCATCAGCCCCAGCATTTT.

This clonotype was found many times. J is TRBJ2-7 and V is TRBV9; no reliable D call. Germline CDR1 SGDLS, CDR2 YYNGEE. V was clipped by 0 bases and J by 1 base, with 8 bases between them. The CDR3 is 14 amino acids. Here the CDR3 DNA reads TGTGCCAGCAGCGTAGATGCGCATTCCTACGAGCAGTACTTC. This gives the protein CASSVDAHSYEQYF.

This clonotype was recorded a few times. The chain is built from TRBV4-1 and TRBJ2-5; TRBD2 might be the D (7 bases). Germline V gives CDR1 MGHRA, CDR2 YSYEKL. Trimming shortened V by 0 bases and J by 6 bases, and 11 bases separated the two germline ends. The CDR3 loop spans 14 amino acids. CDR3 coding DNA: TGCGCCAGCAGCCAAGACAGGGGAGGGAAGACCCAGTACTTC. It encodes CASSQDRGGKTQYF.

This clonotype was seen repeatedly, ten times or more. The CDR3 is CASSPIPTAAGNTIYF. The CDR3 bases are TGTGCCAGCAGTCCAATCCCGACGGCGGCTGGAAACACCATATATTTT. The chain joins TRBV6-4 to TRBJ1-3; the D is unclear. The length of the CDR3 is 16 residues. Trimming removed 5 bases at V and 2 bases at J, with 16 bases between. The germline V gene has CDR1 MRHNA and CDR2 SNTAGT.

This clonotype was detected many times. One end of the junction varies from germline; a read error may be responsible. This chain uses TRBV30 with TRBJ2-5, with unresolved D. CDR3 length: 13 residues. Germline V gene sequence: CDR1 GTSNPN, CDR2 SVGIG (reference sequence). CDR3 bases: TGTGCCTGGAGTACCGTTAACCAAGACACCCAGTACTTT. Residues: CAWSTVNQDTQYF. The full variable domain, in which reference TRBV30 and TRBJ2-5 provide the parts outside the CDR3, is SQTIHQWPATLVQPVGSPLSLECTVEGTSNPNLYWYRQAAGRGLQLLFYSVGIGQISSEVPQNLSASRPQDRQFILSSKKLLLSDSGFYLCAWSTVNQDTQYFGPGTRLLVL.

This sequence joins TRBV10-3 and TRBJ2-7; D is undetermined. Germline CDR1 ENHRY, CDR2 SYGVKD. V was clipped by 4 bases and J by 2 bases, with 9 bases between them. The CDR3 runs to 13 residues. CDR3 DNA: TGTGCCATCAGTGGCCCTATGGCCTACGAGCAGTACTTC. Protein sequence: CAISGPMAYEQYF.

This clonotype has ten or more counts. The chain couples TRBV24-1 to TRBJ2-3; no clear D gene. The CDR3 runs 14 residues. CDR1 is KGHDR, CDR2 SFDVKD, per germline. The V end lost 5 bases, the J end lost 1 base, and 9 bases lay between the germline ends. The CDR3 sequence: CATSGAYGTDTQYF. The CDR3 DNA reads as TGTGCCACCAGTGGGGCCTACGGCACAGATACGCAGTATTTT.

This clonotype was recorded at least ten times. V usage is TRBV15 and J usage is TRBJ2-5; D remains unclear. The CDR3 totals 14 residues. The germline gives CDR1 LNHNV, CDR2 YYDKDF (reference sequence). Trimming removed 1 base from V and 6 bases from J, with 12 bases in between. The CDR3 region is CATSRGGTSQTQYF. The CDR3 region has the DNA TGTGCCACCAGCAGAGGCGGCACTTCTCAGACCCAGTACTTC. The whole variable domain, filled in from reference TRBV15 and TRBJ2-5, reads DAMVIQNPRYQVTQFGKPVTLSCSQTLNHNVMYWYQQKSSQAPKLLFHYYDKDFNNEADTPDNFQSRRPNTSFCFLDIRSPGLGDTAMYLCATSRGGTSQTQYFGPGTRLLVL.

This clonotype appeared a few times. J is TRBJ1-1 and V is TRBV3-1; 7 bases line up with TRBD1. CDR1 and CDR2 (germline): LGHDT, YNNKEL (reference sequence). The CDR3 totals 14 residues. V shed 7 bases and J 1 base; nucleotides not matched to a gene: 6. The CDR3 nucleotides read TGTGCCAGCAACATGGGACAGAAGAACACTGAAGCTTTCTTT. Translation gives CASNMGQKNTEAFF.

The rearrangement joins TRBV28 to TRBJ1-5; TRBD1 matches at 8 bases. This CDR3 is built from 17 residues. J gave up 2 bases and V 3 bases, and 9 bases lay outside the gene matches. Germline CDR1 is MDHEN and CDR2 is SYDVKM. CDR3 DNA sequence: TGTGCCAGCAGTTTCCGACAGGGGTTAAGGGGCAATCAGCCCCAGCATTTT. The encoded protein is CASSFRQGLRGNQPQHF.

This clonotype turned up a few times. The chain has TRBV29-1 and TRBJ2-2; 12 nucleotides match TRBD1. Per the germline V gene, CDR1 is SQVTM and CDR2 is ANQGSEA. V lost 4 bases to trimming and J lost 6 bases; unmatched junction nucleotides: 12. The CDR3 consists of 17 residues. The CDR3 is CSVGNSPGQGAAGELFF. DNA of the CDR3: TGCAGCGTTGGAAACTCACCGGGACAGGGGGCCGCCGGGGAGCTGTTTTTT.

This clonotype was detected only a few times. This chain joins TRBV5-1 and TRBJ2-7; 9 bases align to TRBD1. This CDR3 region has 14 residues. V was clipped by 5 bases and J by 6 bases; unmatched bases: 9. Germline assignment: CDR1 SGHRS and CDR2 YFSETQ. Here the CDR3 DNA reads TGCGCCAGCAGTTCGGACAGGGGTATGGGCGAGCAGTACTTC. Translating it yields CASSSDRGMGEQYF. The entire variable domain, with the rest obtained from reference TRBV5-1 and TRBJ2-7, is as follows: KAGVTQTPRYLIKTRGQQVTLSCSPISGHRSVSWYQQTPGQGLQFLFEYFSETQRNKGNFPGRFSGRQFSNSRSEMNVSTLELGDSALYLCASSSDRGMGEQYFGPGTRLTVT.

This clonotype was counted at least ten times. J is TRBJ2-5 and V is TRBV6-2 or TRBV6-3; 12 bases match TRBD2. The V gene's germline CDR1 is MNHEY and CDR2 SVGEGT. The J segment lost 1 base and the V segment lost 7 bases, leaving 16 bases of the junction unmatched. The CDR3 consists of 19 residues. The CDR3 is CASTTDLAGGYWSQETQYF. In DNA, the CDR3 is TGTGCCAGCACCACGGATCTAGCGGGAGGGTATTGGAGCCAAGAGACCCAGTACTTC.

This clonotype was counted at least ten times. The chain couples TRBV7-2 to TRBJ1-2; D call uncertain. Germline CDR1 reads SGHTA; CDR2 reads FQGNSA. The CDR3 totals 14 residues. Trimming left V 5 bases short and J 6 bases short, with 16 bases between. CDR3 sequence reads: CASSQISRSHGYTF. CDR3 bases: TGTGCCAGCAGCCAGATCAGCAGGAGTCATGGCTACACCTTC.

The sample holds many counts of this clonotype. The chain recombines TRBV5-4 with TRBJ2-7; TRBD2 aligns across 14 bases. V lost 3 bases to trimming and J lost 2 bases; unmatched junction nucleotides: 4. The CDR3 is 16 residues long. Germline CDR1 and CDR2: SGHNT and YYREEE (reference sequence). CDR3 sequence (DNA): TGTGCCAGCAGCTCCAGGACTAGCGGGAGGCCCTACGAGCAGTACTTC. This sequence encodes CASSSRTSGRPYEQYF. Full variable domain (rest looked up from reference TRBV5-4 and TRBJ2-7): ETGVTQSPTHLIKTRGQQVTLRCSSQSGHNTVSWYQQALGQGPQFIFQYYREEENGRGNFPPRFSGLQFPNYSSELNVNALELDDSALYLCASSSRTSGRPYEQYFGPGTRLTVT.

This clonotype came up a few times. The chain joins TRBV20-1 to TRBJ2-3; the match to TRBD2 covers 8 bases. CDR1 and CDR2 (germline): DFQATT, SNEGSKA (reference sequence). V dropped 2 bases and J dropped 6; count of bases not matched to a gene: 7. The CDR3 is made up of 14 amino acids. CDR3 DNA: TGCAGTGCTAGACCCGCCGGGGGGGCCGATACGCAGTATTTT. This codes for CSARPAGGADTQYF.